This TCR beta chain was obtained from a study of blood T cell repertoires in COVID-19. Background on the study: Acute and convalescent COVID-19 specimens originated in the United States, Italy and Spain. T cells, B-cell-depleted T cells, or PBMCs provided the cDNA or gDNA that served as material.

Per the study methods: From reference gene primer amplification, estimates of nucleated cell counts were derived. The protocol was immunoSEQ multiplex PCR, while the TCRdb copy is restricted to in-frame clones and leaves out a portion. That table gives V, J and clone size, and the DNA gave D and trimming. The table records some 260,000 clones, roughly 88% of them present only once. The sequence was collected from a middle-aged woman who had recovered from COVID-19. Sequencing input: peripheral blood.

The CDR3 coding sequence is TGTGCCAGCAGTGCCGGGGGGGGCACTGAAGCTTTCTTT. It specifies CASSAGGGTEAFF. The V call is TRBV11-2, the J call TRBJ1-1, with D tentatively TRBD1 (5 bases). Germline V gene sequence: CDR1 SGHAT, CDR2 FQNNGV. This CDR3 spans 13 amino acids. V shed 6 bases and J shed 4 bases, with 12 bases lying between them.